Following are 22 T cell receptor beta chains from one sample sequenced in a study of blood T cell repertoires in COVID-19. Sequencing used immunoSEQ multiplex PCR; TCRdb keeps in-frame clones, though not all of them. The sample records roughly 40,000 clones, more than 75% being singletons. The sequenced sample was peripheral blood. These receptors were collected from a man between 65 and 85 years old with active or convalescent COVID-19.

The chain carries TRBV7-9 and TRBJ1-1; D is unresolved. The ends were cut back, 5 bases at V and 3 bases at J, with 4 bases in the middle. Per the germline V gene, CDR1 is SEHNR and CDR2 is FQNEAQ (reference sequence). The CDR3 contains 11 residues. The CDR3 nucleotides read TGTGCCAGCAGCCTTTACACTGAAGCTTTCTTT. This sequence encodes CASSLYTEAFF. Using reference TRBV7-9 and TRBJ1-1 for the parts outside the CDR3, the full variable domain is DTGVSQNPRHKITKRGQNVTFRCDPISEHNRLYWYRQTLGQGPEFLTYFQNEAQLEKSRLLSDRFSAERPKGSFSTLEIQRTEQGDSAMYLCASSLYTEAFFGQGTRLTVV.

The CDR3 here is CASSYNRPTDTQYF. CDR3 DNA sequence: TGTGCCAGCAGTTATAACAGACCCACAGATACGCAGTATTTT. This chain links TRBV6-6 with TRBJ2-3; D is undetermined. The CDR3 loop spans 14 amino acids. Trimming left V 3 bases short and J 2 bases short, with 9 bases between. Germline CDR1 reads MNHNY; CDR2 reads SVGAGI (reference sequence).

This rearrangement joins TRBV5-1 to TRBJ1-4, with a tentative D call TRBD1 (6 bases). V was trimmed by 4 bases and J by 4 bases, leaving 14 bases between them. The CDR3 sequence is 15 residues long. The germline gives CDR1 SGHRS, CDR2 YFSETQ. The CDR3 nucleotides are TGCGCCAGCAGCAGAACAGGGCCACTTAATGAAAAACTGTTTTTT. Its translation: CASSRTGPLNEKLFF.

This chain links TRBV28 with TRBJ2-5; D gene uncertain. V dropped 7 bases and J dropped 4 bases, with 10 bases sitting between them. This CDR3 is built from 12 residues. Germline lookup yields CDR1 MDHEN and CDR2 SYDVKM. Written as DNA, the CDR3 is TGTGCCAGCACCACTACGGGAGAGACCCAGTACTTC. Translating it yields CASTTTGETQYF.

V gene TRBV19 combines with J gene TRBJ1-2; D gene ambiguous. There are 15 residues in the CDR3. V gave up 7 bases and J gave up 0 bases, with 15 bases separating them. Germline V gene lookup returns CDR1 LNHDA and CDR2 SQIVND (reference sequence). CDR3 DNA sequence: TGTGCCAGTATCGGGGTCGGCAATACTAACTATGGCTACACCTTC. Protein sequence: CASIGVGNTNYGYTF.

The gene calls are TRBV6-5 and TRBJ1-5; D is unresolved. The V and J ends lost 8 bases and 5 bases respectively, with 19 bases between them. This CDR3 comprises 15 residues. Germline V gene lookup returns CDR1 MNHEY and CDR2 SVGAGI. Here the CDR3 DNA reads TGTGCCAGCTTGGGAAGTCGGGGTGTGGATCAGCCCCAGCATTTT. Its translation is CASLGSRGVDQPQHF.

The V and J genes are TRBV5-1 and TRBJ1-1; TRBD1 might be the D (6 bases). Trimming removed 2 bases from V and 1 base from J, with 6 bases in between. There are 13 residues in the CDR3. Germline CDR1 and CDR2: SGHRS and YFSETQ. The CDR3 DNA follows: TGCGCCAGCAGCTTACAGGGGAACACTGAAGCTTTCTTT. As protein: CASSLQGNTEAFF.

The CDR3 spells CASSRTSYQPQHF. The CDR3 nucleotides read TGTGCCAGCAGTCGGACAAGCTACCAGCCCCAGCATTTT. The chain has TRBV6-5 and TRBJ1-5, with a weak D call TRBD1 (5 bases). Per germline, CDR1 MNHEY and CDR2 SVGAGI. The CDR3 has 13 amino acids. V lost 5 bases and J lost 7, with 12 bases in between.

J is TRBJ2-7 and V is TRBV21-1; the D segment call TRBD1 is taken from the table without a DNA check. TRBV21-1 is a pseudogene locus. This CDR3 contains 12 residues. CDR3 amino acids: CASTPQPYEQYF. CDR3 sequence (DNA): TGTGCCAGCACCCCACAGCCCTACGAGCAGTACTTC.

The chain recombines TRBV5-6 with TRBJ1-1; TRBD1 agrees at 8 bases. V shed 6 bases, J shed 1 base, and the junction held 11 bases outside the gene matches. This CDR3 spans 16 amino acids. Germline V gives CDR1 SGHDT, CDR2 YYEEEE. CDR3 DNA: TGTGCCAGCATCCTTACCAGGGGGCGAAGGAACACTGAAGCTTTCTTT. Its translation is CASILTRGRRNTEAFF.

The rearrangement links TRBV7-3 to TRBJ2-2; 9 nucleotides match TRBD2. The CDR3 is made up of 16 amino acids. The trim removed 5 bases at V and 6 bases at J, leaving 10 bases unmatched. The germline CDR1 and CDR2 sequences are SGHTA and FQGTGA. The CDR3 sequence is CASSLYGLATSGELFF. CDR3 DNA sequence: TGTGCCAGCAGCCTTTACGGACTAGCGACGTCCGGGGAGCTGTTTTTT.

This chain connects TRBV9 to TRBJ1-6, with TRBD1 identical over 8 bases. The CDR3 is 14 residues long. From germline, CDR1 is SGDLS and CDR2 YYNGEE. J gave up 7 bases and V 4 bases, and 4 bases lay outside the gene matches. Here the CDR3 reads CASSSGQGNSPLHF. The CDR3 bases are TGTGCCAGCAGCTCAGGACAGGGAAATTCACCCCTCCACTTT.

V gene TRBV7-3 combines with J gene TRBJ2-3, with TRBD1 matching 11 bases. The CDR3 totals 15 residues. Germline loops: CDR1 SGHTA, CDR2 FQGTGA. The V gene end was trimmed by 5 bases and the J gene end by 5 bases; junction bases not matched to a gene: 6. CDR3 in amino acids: CASSRTGGAVDTQYF. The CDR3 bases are TGTGCCAGCAGCCGGACAGGGGGCGCGGTAGATACGCAGTATTTT.

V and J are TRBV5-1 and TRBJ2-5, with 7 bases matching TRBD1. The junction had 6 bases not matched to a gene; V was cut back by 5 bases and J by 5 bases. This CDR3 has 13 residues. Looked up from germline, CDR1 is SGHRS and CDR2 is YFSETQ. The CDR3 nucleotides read TGCGCCAGCAGTGGGACAGTAGTTGAGACCCAGTACTTC. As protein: CASSGTVVETQYF.

The CDR3 loop is CAWSRGPNTIGPKETQYF. The DNA for the CDR3 is TGTGCCTGGAGTAGGGGGCCCAACACGATTGGCCCTAAAGAGACCCAGTACTTC. V is TRBV30 and J is TRBJ2-5; 7 nucleotides align to TRBD1. The germline V gene encodes CDR1 GTSNPN and CDR2 SVGIG (reference sequence). The trim removed 2 bases at V and 3 bases at J, leaving 18 bases unmatched. The CDR3 covers 18 residues.

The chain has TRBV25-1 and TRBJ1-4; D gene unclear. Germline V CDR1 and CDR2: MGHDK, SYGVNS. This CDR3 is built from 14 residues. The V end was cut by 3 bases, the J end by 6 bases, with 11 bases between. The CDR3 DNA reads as TGTGCCAGCAGTGAGCCCTCCGGGGATGAAAAACTGTTTTTT. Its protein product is CASSEPSGDEKLFF.

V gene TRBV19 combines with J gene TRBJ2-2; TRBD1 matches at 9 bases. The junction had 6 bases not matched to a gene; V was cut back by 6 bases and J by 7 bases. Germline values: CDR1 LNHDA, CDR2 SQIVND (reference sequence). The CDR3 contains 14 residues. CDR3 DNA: TGTGCCAGTAGGGGACAGGGCATTATCGGGGAGCTGTTTTTT. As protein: CASRGQGIIGELFF.

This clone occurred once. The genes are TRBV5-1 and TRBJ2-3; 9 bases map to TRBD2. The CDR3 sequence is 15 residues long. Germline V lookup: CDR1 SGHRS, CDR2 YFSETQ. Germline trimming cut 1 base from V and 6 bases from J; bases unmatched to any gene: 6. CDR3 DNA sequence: TGCGCCAGCAGCTTGTCCGGGACTAGCCCCGATACGCAGTATTTT. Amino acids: CASSLSGTSPDTQYF. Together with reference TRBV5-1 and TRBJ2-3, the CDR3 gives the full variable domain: KAGVTQTPRYLIKTRGQQVTLSCSPISGHRSVSWYQQTPGQGLQFLFEYFSETQRNKGNFPGRFSGRQFSNSRSEMNVSTLELGDSALYLCASSLSGTSPDTQYFGPGTRLTVL.

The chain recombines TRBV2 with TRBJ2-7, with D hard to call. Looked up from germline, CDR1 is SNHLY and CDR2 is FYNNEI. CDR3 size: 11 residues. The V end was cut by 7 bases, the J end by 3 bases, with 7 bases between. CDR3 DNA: TGTGCCAGCAAAACAGTCTACGAGCAGTACTTC. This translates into CASKTVYEQYF. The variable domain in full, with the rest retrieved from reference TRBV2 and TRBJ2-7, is EPEVTQTPSHQVTQMGQEVILRCVPISNHLYFYWYRQILGQKVEFLVSFYNNEISEKSEIFDDQFSVERPDGSNFTLKIRSTKLEDSAMYFCASKTVYEQYFGPGTRLTVT.

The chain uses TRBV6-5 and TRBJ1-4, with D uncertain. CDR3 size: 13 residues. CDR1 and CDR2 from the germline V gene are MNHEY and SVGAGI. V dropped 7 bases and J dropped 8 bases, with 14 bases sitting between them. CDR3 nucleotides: TGTGCCAGCACAAGAAGAGCCGCAGAAAAACTGTTTTTT. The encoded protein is CASTRRAAEKLFF.

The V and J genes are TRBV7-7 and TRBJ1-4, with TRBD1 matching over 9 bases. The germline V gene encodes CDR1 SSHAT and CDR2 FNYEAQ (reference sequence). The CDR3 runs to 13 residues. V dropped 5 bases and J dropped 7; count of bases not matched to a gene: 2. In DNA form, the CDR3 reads TGTGCCAGCAGCCGGGACAGGGCTGAAAAACTGTTTTTT. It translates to CASSRDRAEKLFF.

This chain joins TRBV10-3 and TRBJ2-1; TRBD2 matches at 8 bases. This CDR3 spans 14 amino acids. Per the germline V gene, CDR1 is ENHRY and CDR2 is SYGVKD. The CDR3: CAISSGGAINEQFF. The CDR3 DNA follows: TGTGCAATCTCGTCGGGGGGGGCCATCAATGAGCAGTTCTTC.